This T cell receptor (beta chain) was documented in a study of CD8 T cells in Susac syndrome. Germline V gene lookup returns CDR1 SGDLS and CDR2 YYNGEE. This CDR3 spans 16 amino acids. The J segment lost 0 bases and the V segment lost 0 bases, leaving 4 bases of the junction unmatched. After extraction with the RNeasy kit, roughly 0.5 to 1 ug of the RNA was reverse transcribed using random hexamers. immunoSEQ multiplex PCR amplified TCR beta CDR3 across 54 Vbeta, 13 Jbeta. TCRdb used MiXCR to reprocess the immunoSEQ multiplex PCR reads, holding one entry per CDR3 protein. The table has about 84,000 distinct CDR3 sequences, approximately 92% seen once. The authors sequenced TCR beta from blood CD8+ and CD4+ T cells. While CD8+ and CD4+ T cells were isolated negatively, TEMRA cells were enriched by FACS.

Specimen: CD8+ T cells from PBMCs. This clonotype originated in a human donor in good health. The gene calls are TRBV9 and TRBJ2-3, with 7 bases that match TRBD2. The CDR3 DNA follows: TGTGCCAGCAGCGTAGATGGCGGGGGAAGCACAGATACGCAGTATTTT. It codes for CASSVDGGGSTDTQYF. The full variable domain, rest sourced from reference TRBV9 and TRBJ2-3, is DSGVTQTPKHLITATGQRVTLRCSPRSGDLSVYWYQQSLDQGLQFLIQYYNGEERAKGNILERFSAQQFPDLHSELNLSSLELGDSALYFCASSVDGGGSTDTQYFGPGTRLTVL.